The present TCR beta chain was sequenced within a study of blood T cell repertoires in COVID-19. Study as a whole: Samples of COVID-19 (acute and convalescent) were obtained from the United States, Italy and Spain. T cells, B-cell-depleted T cells, or PBMCs supplied cDNA or gDNA.

Germline V gene sequence: CDR1 SGHVS, CDR2 FQNEAQ. CDR3 size: 15 residues. V lost 1 base and J lost 0, with 10 bases in between. In the authors' methods: Amplification with reference gene primers provided the estimates of nucleated cell counts. The repertoire was sequenced with immunoSEQ multiplex PCR; TCRdb's copy has only in-frame clones and lacks some. V, J and clone size were drawn from that table, and D and trimming were deduced from the DNA. Of about 270,000 clones listed, about 91% are singletons. Which cohort a participant joined came from the clinical history participants gave. The V call is TRBV7-8, the J call TRBJ2-7; maybe TRBD1 (5 bases). Sequenced material: PBMCs or T cells enriched from blood (not recorded which). This sequence was found in a woman aged 35 to 49 with acute COVID-19. This CDR3 reads CASSLEWGNSYEQYF. DNA for the CDR3: TGTGCCAGCAGCTTAGAATGGGGCAACTCCTACGAGCAGTACTTC.